This TCR beta chain was found in a study of blood T cell repertoires in COVID-19. In the study overall: Whether acute or convalescent, the COVID-19 samples came from the United States, Italy and Spain.

Some clones are missing from TCRdb's copy, which holds only in-frame ones; the method was immunoSEQ multiplex PCR. This table holds tens of thousands of clones, 80% to 90% found once. Germline CDR1 and CDR2: SGHTA and FQGNSA. The CDR3 totals 14 residues. Deletions cut 1 base from V and 4 bases from J, with 7 bases between. This TCR derives from a human donor in a cohort sampled during active COVID-19. The donor label of this sample is uncertain. The chain links TRBV7-2 to TRBJ2-2; D remains ambiguous. Sequencing was performed on peripheral blood. CDR3 residues: CASSLVPGTGELFF. In DNA, the CDR3 is TGTGCCAGCAGCTTAGTCCCGGGCACCGGGGAGCTGTTTTTT.